These 32 T cell receptor beta chains came from one sample sequenced in a study of OX40 agonist ivuxolimab in advanced cancers. Repertoires were generated with immunoSEQ multiplex PCR, while TCRdb's copy carries only in-frame clones and drops some. The sample shows roughly 34,000 clones, roughly nine tenths of them seen only once. The input for sequencing was CD4+ or CD8+ T cells sorted from blood, taken in a trial of the OX40 agonist ivuxolimab. These receptors all stem from an adult with an advanced solid tumor such as melanoma, head and neck, liver or kidney cancer.

The chain carries TRBV27 and TRBJ1-1; D uncertain. This CDR3 has 14 amino acids. The ends were cut back, 2 bases at V and 0 bases at J, with 7 bases in the middle. Per germline, CDR1 MNHEY and CDR2 SMNVEV (reference sequence). The DNA of the CDR3 is TGTGCCAGCAGTTTACAGAGCCTGAACACTGAAGCTTTCTTT. Amino acid sequence: CASSLQSLNTEAFF.

The chain joins TRBV19 to TRBJ1-1; TRBD1 matches at 7 bases. The CDR3 covers 14 residues. Germline V CDR1 and CDR2: LNHDA, SQIVND (reference sequence). V lost 0 bases to trimming and J lost 3 bases; unmatched junction nucleotides: 1. The CDR3 bases are TGTGCCAGTAGTATAGAAGGGGGCTACACTGAAGCTTTCTTT. Protein product: CASSIEGGYTEAFF.

The DNA for the CDR3 is TGTGCCAGCAGCGCCCGAGTTAGGGCAGGGTATTATTCACCCCTCCACTTT. Its protein is CASSARVRAGYYSPLHF. This chain uses TRBV21-1 with TRBJ1-6; the table assigns TRBD1, which was not confirmed against the DNA. TRBV21-1 is a pseudogene. CDR3 length: 17 amino acids.

The chain recombines TRBV19 with TRBJ1-5; D gene ambiguous. Germline lookup yields CDR1 LNHDA and CDR2 SQIVND (reference sequence). Trimming shortened V by 3 bases and J by 11 bases, and 8 bases separated the two germline ends. The CDR3 length is 11 residues. The CDR3 DNA reads as TGTGCCAGTAGTATGTCGGGAACCCAGCATTTT. This codes for CASSMSGTQHF.

J is TRBJ1-1 and V is TRBV19; weak D call: TRBD1 (6 bases). The CDR3 length is 14 residues. V lost 3 bases to trimming and J lost 0 bases, with 8 bases between them. From germline, CDR1 is LNHDA and CDR2 SQIVND (reference sequence). The CDR3, as DNA: TGTGCCAGTAGTATCGGGACAATGAACACTGAAGCTTTCTTT. This gives the protein CASSIGTMNTEAFF.

The CDR3 sequence is CASSTSGRRSYNEQFF. The CDR3 coding sequence is TGTGCCAGCAGTACTAGCGGGAGAAGGTCCTACAATGAGCAGTTCTTC. The rearrangement joins TRBV27 to TRBJ2-1; 11 nucleotides line up with TRBD2. The germline V gene has CDR1 MNHEY and CDR2 SMNVEV (reference sequence). The J segment lost 1 base and the V segment lost 5 bases, leaving 4 bases of the junction unmatched. There are 16 residues in the CDR3.

The DNA for the CDR3 is TGTGCCAGCAGCTTAGATTTGGCAGCGGGAGGGCCAGGTGATACGCAGTATTTT. Translating it yields CASSLDLAAGGPGDTQYF. The genes are TRBV11-2 and TRBJ2-3, with TRBD2 identical over 10 bases. V lost 0 bases to trimming and J lost 6 bases; unmatched junction nucleotides: 12. The CDR3 has 18 residues. Per germline, CDR1 SGHAT and CDR2 FQNNGV.

The V and J genes are TRBV11-2 and TRBJ1-3, with TRBD1 as a possible D gene (5 bases). Germline V gene lookup returns CDR1 SGHAT and CDR2 FQNNGV. With 4 bases removed from V and 1 base from J, the gap between germline ends came to 23 bases. The CDR3 sequence is 19 residues long. The CDR3 DNA reads TGTGCCAGCAGCTCTATTCTGGACGGGGGAGCCTATTCTGGAAACACCATATATTTT. It yields the protein CASSSILDGGAYSGNTIYF.

The V and J genes are TRBV21-1 and TRBJ2-2. TRBV21-1 is termed a pseudogene. This CDR3 is 17 amino acids long. The CDR3 DNA sequence: TGTGCCAGCAGCAAAGCCCAGGGTTGCGGGCCCACCGGGGAGCTGTTTTTT. As protein: CASSKAQGCGPTGELFF.

The gene calls are TRBV4-2 and TRBJ2-5; a weak D match, TRBD1 (5 bases). The CDR3 consists of 14 residues. Trimming stripped 5 bases from V and 2 bases from J, with 12 bases between. Germline V gives CDR1 LGHNA, CDR2 YNFKEQ. CDR3 sequence: CASSGRVGQETQYF. The CDR3 region has the DNA TGTGCCAGCAGCGGCAGGGTCGGGCAAGAGACCCAGTACTTC.

This chain joins TRBV19 and TRBJ2-7; D is ambiguous. Germline CDR1 and CDR2: LNHDA and SQIVND (reference sequence). Trimming left V 3 bases short and J 2 bases short, with 5 bases between. CDR3 length: 12 residues. The CDR3 nucleotides are TGTGCCAGTAGTATGGGAACCTACGAGCAGTACTTC. It encodes CASSMGTYEQYF.

The CDR3 sequence is CASSLGTGGYYNEQFF. The DNA of the CDR3 is TGTGCCAGCAGCCTCGGGACAGGGGGCTACTACAATGAGCAGTTCTTC. The chain links TRBV7-9 to TRBJ2-1; 12 bases agree with TRBD1. The CDR3 runs 16 residues. Unmatched junction bases numbered 5, after V lost 5 bases and J lost 3 bases. Germline V lookup: CDR1 SEHNR, CDR2 FQNEAQ (reference sequence).

The chain joins TRBV5-5 to TRBJ2-3; weak D call: TRBD1 (5 bases). CDR1 is SGHKS, CDR2 YYEKEE, per germline (reference sequence). V was pared by 0 bases and J by 0 bases, with 8 bases between. This CDR3 region has 15 residues. CDR3 nucleotides: TGTGCCAGCAGCTTGGACAGGAGCAGCACAGATACGCAGTATTTT. It specifies CASSLDRSSTDTQYF. The whole variable domain, remainder taken from reference TRBV5-5 and TRBJ2-3, is DAGVTQSPTHLIKTRGQQVTLRCSPISGHKSVSWYQQVLGQGPQFIFQYYEKEERGRGNFPDRFSARQFPNYSSELNVNALLLGDSALYLCASSLDRSSTDTQYFGPGTRLTVL.

In its sample, this clone was seen once. This sequence joins TRBV9 and TRBJ2-3; D uncertain. The V and J ends lost 4 bases and 6 bases respectively, with 18 bases between them. CDR1 SGDLS and CDR2 YYNGEE come from the germline V gene. This CDR3 has 15 amino acids. The CDR3 loop is CASSLNPGLWDTQYF. Written as DNA, the CDR3 is TGTGCCAGCAGCTTAAACCCCGGGTTGTGGGATACGCAGTATTTT.

This chain joins TRBV6-5 and TRBJ2-5; D may be TRBD1 (6 bases). The germline V and J ends were trimmed by 6 bases and 0 bases, with 14 bases remaining between them. The CDR3 contains 15 residues. The V gene's germline CDR1 is MNHEY and CDR2 SVGAGI. As DNA, the CDR3 is TGTGCCAGCAGCCTACAGGGAAACCACCAAGAGACCCAGTACTTC. Translation: CASSLQGNHQETQYF.

The V call is TRBV28, the J call TRBJ2-7; no definite D call. CDR1 and CDR2 (germline): MDHEN, SYDVKM. V lost 5 bases to trimming and J lost 4 bases, with 9 bases between them. The CDR3 sequence is 12 residues long. The CDR3 DNA reads TGTGCCAGCAGTCAGAATTTATACGAGCAGTACTTC. This encodes CASSQNLYEQYF.

The rearrangement uses TRBV29-1 and TRBJ2-7; maybe TRBD2 (7 bases). The CDR3 loop spans 12 amino acids. The V end lost 7 bases, the J end lost 5 bases, and 15 bases lay between the germline ends. Germline CDR1 reads SQVTM; CDR2 reads ANQGSEA. The CDR3 sequence is CSACTGGHEQYF. The CDR3 coding sequence is TGCAGCGCCTGTACGGGGGGCCACGAGCAGTACTTC.

The rearrangement uses TRBV4-1 and TRBJ2-7; tentatively, D is TRBD1 (6 bases). CDR1 and CDR2 (germline): MGHRA, YSYEKL. The CDR3 loop spans 16 amino acids. V lost 1 base, J lost 2 bases, and 15 bases lay in between. CDR3 coding DNA: TGCGCCAGCAGCCAAGCTAAGGCAGGGGTAGCCTACGAGCAGTACTTC. Translation: CASSQAKAGVAYEQYF.

The gene calls are TRBV5-7 and TRBJ1-2; 8 nucleotides agree with TRBD1. TRBV5-7 has ORF status, its function being uncertain. The junction had 8 bases not matched to a gene; V was cut back by 0 bases and J by 4 bases. This CDR3 is built from 16 residues. In DNA, the CDR3 is TGTGCCAGCAGCTTGGGGCCACAGGGGGGGATCTATGGCTACACCTTC. Protein sequence: CASSLGPQGGIYGYTF.

This rearrangement joins TRBV5-5 to TRBJ2-1, with 11 bases lining up with TRBD2. The CDR3 has 16 residues. Unmatched junction bases numbered 10, after V lost 6 bases and J lost 5 bases. Germline V gene data show CDR1 as SGHKS and CDR2 as YYEKEE (reference sequence). The DNA for the CDR3 is TGTGCCAGCACGCCCTACGGACTAGCGGGTGACAATGAGCAGTTCTTC. Protein: CASTPYGLAGDNEQFF.

The genes are TRBV5-5 and TRBJ2-7; weak D call: TRBD1 (5 bases). The germline CDR1 and CDR2 sequences are SGHKS and YYEKEE (reference sequence). The CDR3 consists of 13 residues. Trimming removed 0 bases at V and 5 bases at J, with 9 bases between. CDR3 sequence reads: CASSLDRPHEQYF. The DNA for the CDR3 is TGTGCCAGCAGCTTGGACAGGCCCCACGAGCAGTACTTC.

The chain uses TRBV2 and TRBJ1-4, with D unclear. Germline CDR1 SNHLY, CDR2 FYNNEI. V dropped 7 bases and J dropped 2 bases, with 11 bases sitting between them. The CDR3 has 14 residues. In DNA form, the CDR3 reads TGTGCCAGCACCTACGAGTTTACTAATGAAAAACTGTTTTTT. Residues: CASTYEFTNEKLFF.

The gene calls are TRBV6-5 and TRBJ1-5; TRBD1 might be the D (5 bases). The CDR3 runs 15 residues. Trimming removed 2 bases from V and 0 bases from J, with 8 bases in between. Germline loops: CDR1 MNHEY, CDR2 SVGAGI. CDR3 protein: CASSYGGDSNQPQHF. Written as DNA, the CDR3 is TGTGCCAGCAGTTACGGAGGGGATAGCAATCAGCCCCAGCATTTT.

The chain links TRBV2 to TRBJ2-1, with D possibly being TRBD2 (5 bases). This CDR3 spans 15 amino acids. The V and J ends lost 6 bases and 1 base respectively, with 13 bases between them. Germline-derived CDR1 and CDR2 are SNHLY and FYNNEI. CDR3 nucleotides: TGTGCCAGCAGAGAGCCGGGGAAGTCCTACAATGAGCAGTTCTTC. It translates to CASREPGKSYNEQFF. The whole variable domain, filled in from reference TRBV2 and TRBJ2-1, reads EPEVTQTPSHQVTQMGQEVILRCVPISNHLYFYWYRQILGQKVEFLVSFYNNEISEKSEIFDDQFSVERPDGSNFTLKIRSTKLEDSAMYFCASREPGKSYNEQFFGPGTRLTVL.

In its sample, this clone was seen once. The gene calls are TRBV7-8 and TRBJ2-1, with D perhaps matching TRBD2 (5 bases). Germline CDR1 reads SGHVS; CDR2 reads FQNEAQ. The CDR3 is made up of 13 amino acids. Trimming cost V 1 base and J 7 bases, with 8 bases left between them. The CDR3: CASSLVGGNEQFF. CDR3 bases: TGTGCCAGCAGCTTAGTCGGCGGGAATGAGCAGTTCTTC. The full variable domain, its missing parts supplied by reference TRBV7-8 and TRBJ2-1, is GAGVSQSPRYKVAKRGQDVALRCDPISGHVSLFWYQQALGQGPEFLTYFQNEAQLDKSGLPSDRFFAERPEGSVSTLKIQRTQQEDSAVYLCASSLVGGNEQFFGPGTRLTVL.

The chain recombines TRBV7-8 with TRBJ2-2; the D is unclear. The length of the CDR3 is 14 residues. Germline V CDR1 and CDR2: SGHVS, FQNEAQ. V lost 5 bases to trimming and J lost 4 bases, with 11 bases between them. The CDR3 here is CASSLDRITGELFF. The CDR3 DNA reads as TGTGCCAGCAGCCTAGACCGGATCACCGGGGAGCTGTTTTTT.

The chain uses TRBV19 and TRBJ2-1, with D tentatively TRBD2 (5 bases). This CDR3 contains 15 residues. The germline gives CDR1 LNHDA, CDR2 SQIVND (reference sequence). Deletions cut 4 bases from V and 6 bases from J, with 16 bases between. The CDR3 sequence is CASSSPFAGLNEQFF. Written as DNA, the CDR3 is TGTGCCAGTAGTAGCCCCTTTGCGGGCCTCAATGAGCAGTTCTTC.

This sequence joins TRBV7-6 and TRBJ2-2; TRBD1 matches at 12 bases. The CDR3 runs 17 residues. Germline loops: CDR1 SGHVS, CDR2 FNYEAQ. V shed 4 bases, J shed 5 bases, and the junction held 8 bases outside the gene matches. The CDR3 coding sequence is TGTGCCAGCAGCTCGGCCGGGACAGGGGGCTTGACCGGGGAGCTGTTTTTT. Amino acids: CASSSAGTGGLTGELFF.

J is TRBJ1-3 and V is TRBV19; a weak D match, TRBD1 (5 bases). The CDR3 spans 15 residues. V dropped 4 bases and J dropped 0 bases, with 10 bases sitting between them. Germline loops: CDR1 LNHDA, CDR2 SQIVND (reference sequence). For the CDR3, the DNA is TGTGCCAGTAGTACGACCGGGGGCTCTGGAAACACCATATATTTT. Amino acid sequence: CASSTTGGSGNTIYF.

The chain recombines TRBV19 with TRBJ2-1; weak D call: TRBD1 (6 bases). Trimming took 5 bases from V and 2 from J, leaving 13 bases between them. CDR1 and CDR2 (germline): LNHDA, SQIVND (reference sequence). The CDR3 contains 15 residues. CDR3 nucleotides: TGTGCCAGTAGTCCTACAGGGAATACCTACAATGAGCAGTTCTTC. It yields the protein CASSPTGNTYNEQFF. Supplemented by reference TRBV19 and TRBJ2-1, the full variable domain reads DGGITQSPKYLFRKEGQNVTLSCEQNLNHDAMYWYRQDPGQGLRLIYYSQIVNDFQKGDIAEGYSVSREKKESFPLTVTSAQKNPTAFYLCASSPTGNTYNEQFFGPGTRLTVL.

The CDR3 bases are TGTGCCAGCAGCTTAGGGGACGTGAGCAATCAGCCCCAGCATTTT. This gives the protein CASSLGDVSNQPQHF. V is TRBV7-9 and J is TRBJ1-5; tentatively, D is TRBD1 (5 bases). This CDR3 comprises 15 residues. V was shortened by 1 base and J by 1 base, with 8 bases between the two germline ends. Germline values: CDR1 SEHNR, CDR2 FQNEAQ (reference sequence).

The chain links TRBV30 to TRBJ1-4; a weak D match, TRBD1 (6 bases). The CDR3 extends over 15 amino acids. The V gene lost 2 bases and the J gene lost 2 bases, with 12 bases spanning the gap. Germline CDR1 and CDR2: GTSNPN and SVGIG (reference sequence). For the CDR3, the DNA is TGTGCCTGGAGTCCCGCAGGGGAGACTAATGAAAAACTGTTTTTT. Its protein product is CAWSPAGETNEKLFF.